The TCR beta chain described here comes from a study of CD4+ T cells in melanoma. This CDR3 has 14 residues. CDR1 MNHNS and CDR2 SASEGT come from the germline V gene. Trimming stripped 6 bases from V and 4 bases from J, with 15 bases between. Assay used: immunoSEQ multiplex PCR; TCRdb lists only in-frame clones, some missing. Of fewer than 150,000 clones in the sample, about nine tenths were seen once. The V gene is TRBV6-1, the J gene TRBJ1-1, with a possible D match to TRBD1 (5 bases). The clonotype was recovered from a human donor with melanoma. CDR3: CASRATQGGTEAFF. CDR3 coding DNA: TGTGCCAGCAGGGCAACCCAGGGAGGCACTGAAGCTTTCTTT.